These 6 T cell receptor beta chains share one sample of origin, sequenced in a study of early T cells in non-severe SARS-CoV-2 infection. One entry per CDR3 protein, called by TCRdb with MiXCR from the 5' RACE reads. This sample yields approximately 21,000 distinct CDR3 sequences, of which 5.3% are seen a single time; roughly a tenth belongs to the top ten. Material for sequencing was whole blood. These receptors all come from an adult who was a healthcare worker with PCR-confirmed SARS-CoV-2 infection or an uninfected control (not recorded which).

At least ten counts were recorded for this clonotype. V gene TRBV12-3 or TRBV12-4 combines with J gene TRBJ2-5, with 11 nucleotides matching TRBD2. The length of the CDR3 is 14 residues. Trimming took 6 bases from V and 3 from J; bases not matched to a gene: 3. The CDR3: CASRTSGKKETQYF. The CDR3 region has the DNA TGTGCCAGCAGGACTAGCGGGAAAAAAGAGACCCAGTACTTC.

Ten or more counts support this clonotype. This chain links TRBV7-8 with TRBJ2-2; D may be TRBD1 or TRBD2 (5 bases each). This CDR3 region has 15 residues. Germline V gene sequence: CDR1 SGHVS, CDR2 FQNEAQ. Trimming pared 10 bases from V and 7 bases from J, leaving 22 bases between. CDR3 protein: CAIQSGGGALGELFF. The DNA of the CDR3 is TGTGCCATCCAATCTGGGGGTGGAGCCCTCGGGGAGCTGTTTTTT.

This clonotype was seen ten or more times. A junction end diverges from the germline sequence, so it may reflect a read error. The gene calls are TRBV7-7 and TRBJ2-7; D is undetermined. The CDR3 has 15 amino acids. The germline gives CDR1 SSHAT, CDR2 FNYEAQ (reference sequence). CDR3 in DNA: TGTGCTAGCAGCTTAGGAACAGACCCAGCCTACGAGCAGTACTTC. It codes for CASSLGTDPAYEQYF.

This chain links TRBV4-2 with TRBJ2-5; D possibly corresponds to TRBD2 (6 bases). Trimming took 0 bases from V and 4 from J, leaving 12 bases between them. The CDR3 consists of 15 residues. Germline V CDR1 and CDR2: LGHNA, YNFKEQ. The CDR3 here is CASSQDPGLLETQYF. The CDR3, as DNA: TGTGCCAGCAGCCAAGACCCCGGACTATTAGAGACCCAGTACTTC.

This clonotype is medium-sized by share. This CDR3 reads CASSLVTQDPSSGANVLTF. The CDR3 region has the DNA TGTGCCAGCAGCTTGGTCACCCAGGACCCAAGCTCTGGGGCCAACGTCCTGACTTTC. The genes are TRBV5-6 and TRBJ2-6; D remains unclear. Germline loops: CDR1 SGHDT, CDR2 YYEEEE. V lost 0 bases and J lost 0, with 16 bases in between. CDR3 length: 19 amino acids.

This clonotype was seen repeatedly, ten times or more. The chain recombines TRBV7-2 with TRBJ2-7; no clear D gene. CDR3 length: 11 residues. With 4 bases removed from V and 2 bases from J, the gap between germline ends came to 3 bases. Germline V gene lookup returns CDR1 SGHTA and CDR2 FQGNSA. The CDR3 loop is CASSSAYEQYV. CDR3 bases: TGTGCCAGCAGCTCAGCCTACGAGCAGTACGTC.